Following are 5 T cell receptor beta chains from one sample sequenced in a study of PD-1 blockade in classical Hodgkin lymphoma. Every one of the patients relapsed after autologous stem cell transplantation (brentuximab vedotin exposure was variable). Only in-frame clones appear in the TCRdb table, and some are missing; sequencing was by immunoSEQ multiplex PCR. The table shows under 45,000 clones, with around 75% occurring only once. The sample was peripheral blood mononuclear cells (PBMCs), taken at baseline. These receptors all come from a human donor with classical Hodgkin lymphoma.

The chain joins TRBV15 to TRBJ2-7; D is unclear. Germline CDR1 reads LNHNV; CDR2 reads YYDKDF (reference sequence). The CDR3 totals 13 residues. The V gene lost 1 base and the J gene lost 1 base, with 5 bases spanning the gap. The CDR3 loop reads CATSRVGSYEQYF. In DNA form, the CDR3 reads TGTGCCACCAGCAGAGTTGGATCCTACGAGCAGTACTTC.

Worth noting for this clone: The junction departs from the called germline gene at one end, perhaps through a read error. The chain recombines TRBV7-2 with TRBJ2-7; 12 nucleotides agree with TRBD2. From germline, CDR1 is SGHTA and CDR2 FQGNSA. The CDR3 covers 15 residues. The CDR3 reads CASSLAGGSSYEQYF. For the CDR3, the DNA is TGTGCCAGCAGCCTAGCGGGAGGGAGCTCCTACGAGCAGTACTTC.

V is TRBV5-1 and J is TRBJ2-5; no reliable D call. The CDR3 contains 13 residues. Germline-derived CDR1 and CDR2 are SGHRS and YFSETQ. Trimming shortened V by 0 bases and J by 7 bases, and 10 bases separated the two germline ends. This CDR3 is CASSLELGGTQYF. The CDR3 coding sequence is TGCGCCAGCAGCTTGGAACTGGGCGGGACCCAGTACTTC.

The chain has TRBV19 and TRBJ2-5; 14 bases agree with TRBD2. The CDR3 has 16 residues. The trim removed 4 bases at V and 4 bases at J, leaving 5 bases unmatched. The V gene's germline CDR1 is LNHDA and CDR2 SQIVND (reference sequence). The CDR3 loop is CASSTGTSGSRETQYF. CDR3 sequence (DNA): TGTGCCAGTAGTACCGGGACTAGCGGGAGTAGAGAGACCCAGTACTTC. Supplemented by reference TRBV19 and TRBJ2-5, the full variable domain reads DGGITQSPKYLFRKEGQNVTLSCEQNLNHDAMYWYRQDPGQGLRLIYYSQIVNDFQKGDIAEGYSVSREKKESFPLTVTSAQKNPTAFYLCASSTGTSGSRETQYFGPGTRLLVL.

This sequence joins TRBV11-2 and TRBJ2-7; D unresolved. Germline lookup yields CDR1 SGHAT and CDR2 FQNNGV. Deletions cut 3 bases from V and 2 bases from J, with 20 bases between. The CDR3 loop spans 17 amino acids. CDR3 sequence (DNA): TGTGCCAGCAGCTTCCGCTTTCAGGCGACACCCCCCTACGAGCAGTACTTC. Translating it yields CASSFRFQATPPYEQYF.